These 23 T cell receptor beta chains were all obtained from the same sample, sequenced in a study of cytomegalovirus exposure and HLA in healthy donors (dated 2017 in TCRdb). The library was prepared using the immunoSEQ multiplex PCR assay. The multiplex PCR relied on a mix of 60 forward primers for TCR Vbeta segments and 13 reverse primers for TCR Jbeta segments. TCRdb limited this immuneACCESS table to in-frame rearrangements with V and J called. A share of clones is missing; checked studies link under half to unresolved V genes, and the rest is unexplained. Within this sample are over 75,000 clones, with roughly 80% of them counted one time only. Less than 9.5% of the sample is taken by the ten largest. The source material was PBMCs. The receptors derive from a man in his forties or fifties in good health and CMV-seropositive.

This clone has more than one count but fewer than ten. This chain links TRBV7-6 with TRBJ2-1, with TRBD1 matching over 8 bases. The germline gives CDR1 SGHVS, CDR2 FNYEAQ. V lost 5 bases and J lost 6; bases outside the gene matches: 9. The CDR3 extends over 15 amino acids. Written as DNA, the CDR3 is TGTGCCAGCAGCGGCAGGGACAGGAGGGGCAATGAGCAGTTCTTC. This codes for CASSGRDRRGNEQFF.

This chain connects TRBV29-1 to TRBJ2-1; 7 bases match TRBD1. This CDR3 has 14 residues. After removal of 7 bases from V and 4 bases from J, the junction contained 10 bases not matched to a gene. The germline V gene has CDR1 SQVTM and CDR2 ANQGSEA. The DNA for the CDR3 is TGCAGCGGCGGAATGGGCAGGGGGTACAATGAGCAGTTCTTC. This codes for CSGGMGRGYNEQFF.

The rearrangement uses TRBV28 and TRBJ1-5, with D possibly TRBD1 on 5 matching bases. This CDR3 contains 14 residues. In germline, CDR1 is MDHEN, CDR2 SYDVKM. Trimming removed 6 bases from V and 6 bases from J, with 15 bases in between. DNA of the CDR3: TGTGCCAGCAGGCTCGGGGGGGATCCTCAGCCCCAGCATTTT. Encoded protein: CASRLGGDPQPQHF.

J is TRBJ2-6 and V is TRBV28; possible D gene TRBD1, 6 bases. There are 16 residues in the CDR3. Trimming removed 5 bases at V and 0 bases at J, with 11 bases between. Looked up from germline, CDR1 is MDHEN and CDR2 is SYDVKM. The CDR3 sequence is CASSTGQISGANVLTF. CDR3 DNA: TGTGCCAGCAGTACCGGACAGATCTCTGGGGCCAACGTCCTGACTTTC.

The chain is built from TRBV27 and TRBJ1-2; D uncertain. The CDR3 spans 12 residues. V was cut by 10 bases and J by 2 bases, with 11 bases left in between. Per germline, CDR1 MNHEY and CDR2 SMNVEV (reference sequence). The CDR3 sequence is CATSAGNYGYTF. The DNA of the CDR3 is TGTGCCACCTCGGCGGGCAACTATGGCTACACCTTC.

This chain connects TRBV5-1 to TRBJ2-1, with 12 bases lining up with TRBD1. Germline V gene data show CDR1 as SGHRS and CDR2 as YFSETQ. V was pared by 4 bases and J by 8 bases, with 10 bases of the junction left unmatched. This CDR3 is built from 16 residues. CDR3 protein: CASSPGTGGVYDEQFF. Here the CDR3 DNA reads TGCGCCAGCAGCCCGGGGACAGGGGGCGTGTACGATGAGCAGTTCTTC.

The V gene is TRBV18, the J gene TRBJ1-3, with 7 bases fitting TRBD1. The CDR3 runs to 16 residues. The germline gives CDR1 KGHSH, CDR2 LQKENI. Trimming took 5 bases from V and 1 from J; bases not matched to a gene: 8. CDR3 coding DNA: TGTGCCAGCTCAGAAAGGGACAGCATATCTGGAAACACCATATATTTT. It encodes CASSERDSISGNTIYF.

The chain combines TRBV7-9 with TRBJ1-2; D might be TRBD1 (5 bases). V lost 4 bases and J 4 bases, leaving 16 bases between the germline ends. The CDR3 totals 15 residues. The germline V gene encodes CDR1 SEHNR and CDR2 FQNEAQ (reference sequence). The CDR3 is CASSSSGGTTYGYTF. CDR3 coding DNA: TGTGCCAGCAGCTCGTCTGGGGGGACCACCTATGGCTACACCTTC.

This chain links TRBV27 with TRBJ2-1; TRBD1 aligns across 9 bases. The CDR3 covers 15 residues. Trimming cost V 2 bases and J 3 bases; bases outside gene matches: 2. Germline CDR1 is MNHEY and CDR2 is SMNVEV (reference sequence). This CDR3 is CASSLGTGIYNEQFF. The CDR3 DNA reads TGTGCCAGCAGTTTAGGGACAGGGATCTACAATGAGCAGTTCTTC.

This chain links TRBV6-5 with TRBJ1-6; 8 bases agree with TRBD1. Germline CDR1 is MNHEY and CDR2 is SVGAGI. With V trimmed by 2 bases and J by 9 bases, 9 bases remained unmatched. The CDR3 runs to 16 residues. The CDR3 bases are TGTGCCAGCAGTTACAGCGGGACAGGCTTTATTTCACCCCTCCACTTT. Translation gives CASSYSGTGFISPLHF.

This clone appeared a few times. The CDR3 loop is CASSETGNEQYF. DNA of the CDR3: TGTGCCAGCAGCGAGACAGGGAACGAGCAGTACTTC. The chain combines TRBV6-1 with TRBJ2-7; 7 positions match TRBD1. V was pared by 6 bases and J by 5 bases, with 4 bases of the junction left unmatched. CDR3 length: 12 residues. Germline V CDR1 and CDR2: MNHNS, SASEGT.

The V gene is TRBV7-6, the J gene TRBJ1-4, with D maybe TRBD1 (5 bases). There are 14 residues in the CDR3. The V gene lost 5 bases and the J gene lost 8 bases, with 15 bases spanning the gap. Germline lookup yields CDR1 SGHVS and CDR2 FNYEAQ. The CDR3 bases are TGTGCCAGCAGCCGCCGTGGGGCAGGGGAAAAACTGTTTTTT. Residues: CASSRRGAGEKLFF.

This clone was seen a few times. The chain combines TRBV6-1 with TRBJ1-2; maybe TRBD1 (5 bases). The CDR3 length is 15 residues. The germline V gene encodes CDR1 MNHNS and CDR2 SASEGT. The V gene lost 4 bases and the J gene lost 8 bases, with 20 bases spanning the gap. The CDR3 reads CASSGWDRESNGYTF. The CDR3 region has the DNA TGTGCCAGCAGTGGGTGGGACCGGGAGTCGAACGGCTACACCTTC.

This clone came up once. V is TRBV27 and J is TRBJ2-7, with D possibly matching TRBD1 (6 bases). Trimming cost V 5 bases and J 7 bases, with 15 bases left between them. CDR1 and CDR2 (germline): MNHEY, SMNVEV (reference sequence). CDR3 length equals 13 residues. The CDR3 protein is CASSISGAREQYF. The CDR3 DNA sequence: TGTGCCAGCAGTATCTCAGGGGCTCGGGAGCAGTACTTC.

This chain connects TRBV6-5 to TRBJ2-5; D is ambiguous. The V gene's germline CDR1 is MNHEY and CDR2 SVGAGI. The CDR3 extends over 15 amino acids. The V end was cut by 0 bases, the J end by 6 bases, with 14 bases between. The CDR3 region has the DNA TGTGCCAGCAGTTACTCGAATTCCCGTTGGCAGACCCAGTACTTC. Residues: CASSYSNSRWQTQYF.

The chain couples TRBV7-2 to TRBJ2-3; 15 bases are a match to TRBD2. Unmatched junction bases numbered 11, after V lost 5 bases and J lost 5 bases. The CDR3 loop spans 18 amino acids. Per germline, CDR1 SGHTA and CDR2 FQGNSA. In nucleotides, the CDR3 is TGTGCCAGCAGCCGCGCCTTTCGGACTAGCGGGGGGGGAGATACGCAGTATTTT. Protein sequence: CASSRAFRTSGGGDTQYF.

V usage is TRBV4-3 and J usage is TRBJ2-7, with D perhaps matching TRBD2 (5 bases). Trimming stripped 0 bases from V and 2 bases from J, with 8 bases between. This CDR3 comprises 14 residues. Germline loops: CDR1 LGHNA, CDR2 YSLEER. CDR3 DNA sequence: TGCGCCAGCAGCCAAGATCGAGGGACCTACGAGCAGTACTTC. Encoded protein: CASSQDRGTYEQYF.

V gene TRBV5-6 combines with J gene TRBJ1-1; D is ambiguous. Deletions cut 0 bases from V and 2 bases from J, with 11 bases between. Germline V gene data show CDR1 as SGHDT and CDR2 as YYEEEE. This CDR3 is 15 amino acids long. The CDR3 sequence is CASSLALTPNTEAFF. In DNA form, the CDR3 reads TGTGCCAGCAGCTTGGCCCTGACACCTAACACTGAAGCTTTCTTT. Looking up the rest from reference TRBV5-6 and TRBJ1-1 gives the full variable domain: DAGVTQSPTHLIKTRGQQVTLRCSPKSGHDTVSWYQQALGQGPQFIFQYYEEEERQRGNFPDRFSGHQFPNYSSELNVNALLLGDSALYLCASSLALTPNTEAFFGQGTRLTVV.

The chain combines TRBV7-8 with TRBJ1-1; 7 bases agree with TRBD1. The CDR3 contains 14 residues. The germline V gene encodes CDR1 SGHVS and CDR2 FQNEAQ. Trimming removed 5 bases from V and 1 base from J; junction bases left unmatched: 4. The CDR3 loop is CASSVGTANTEAFF. The CDR3 bases are TGTGCCAGCAGCGTCGGGACAGCGAACACTGAAGCTTTCTTT.

This clone was seen a handful of times. This sequence joins TRBV10-3 and TRBJ2-7; 8 nucleotides align to TRBD2. Per the germline V gene, CDR1 is ENHRY and CDR2 is SYGVKD. J lost 3 bases, V lost 0 bases, and 10 bases had no gene match. The CDR3 contains 17 residues. The CDR3 is CAISESGGAIIGYEQYF. The CDR3 DNA reads TGTGCCATCAGTGAGTCCGGGGGGGCGATAATAGGCTACGAGCAGTACTTC.

The gene calls are TRBV7-6 and TRBJ2-3; D perhaps matches TRBD1 (6 bases). V was shortened by 0 bases and J by 4 bases, with 11 bases between the two germline ends. CDR3 size: 15 residues. Germline V CDR1 and CDR2: SGHVS, FNYEAQ. The CDR3 reads CASSLANRVADTQYF. The CDR3 nucleotides are TGTGCCAGCAGCTTAGCGAACAGGGTTGCAGATACGCAGTATTTT.

In DNA form, the CDR3 reads TGTGCCAGCAGCGCGCGGACAGGGGACACTGAAGCTTTCTTT. This encodes CASSARTGDTEAFF. V is TRBV9 and J is TRBJ1-1; TRBD1 agrees at 9 bases. This CDR3 comprises 14 residues. Trimming removed 3 bases from V and 3 bases from J; junction bases left unmatched: 3. Germline V gene data show CDR1 as SGDLS and CDR2 as YYNGEE.

J is TRBJ2-3 and V is TRBV7-9, with TRBD2 matching over 11 bases. With V trimmed by 4 bases and J by 5 bases, 8 bases remained unmatched. CDR1 and CDR2 (germline): SEHNR, FQNEAQ (reference sequence). The CDR3 consists of 16 residues. CDR3 region: CASSSLLAGVKDTQYF. CDR3 nucleotide sequence: TGTGCCAGCAGCTCACTACTAGCGGGGGTGAAAGATACGCAGTATTTT. Drawing the rest from reference TRBV7-9 and TRBJ2-3, the complete variable domain is DTGVSQNPRHKITKRGQNVTFRCDPISEHNRLYWYRQTLGQGPEFLTYFQNEAQLEKSRLLSDRFSAERPKGSFSTLEIQRTEQGDSAMYLCASSSLLAGVKDTQYFGPGTRLTVL.